The TCR beta chain under discussion was sequenced for a study of T cells in Graves' hyperthyroidism and ophthalmopathy (dated by TCRdb to about 2019). The study in broad terms: Peripheral blood samples were taken at the time of initial diagnosis, prior to any treatment. The approximately 98 discovery patients were randomly divided into training and test sets at a 7:3 ratio. In addition, the study compared T-cell repertoires in thyroid tissue and in blood from roughly 6 Graves' hyperthyroidism patients. To identify distinguishing TCR V-J signatures, a discovery cohort of around 100 patients was used, comprising fewer than 45 with Graves' ophthalmopathy and under 60 with stable Graves' hyperthyroidism. Prospective prediction of ophthalmopathy was tested in an independent validation cohort consisting of roughly 20 hyperthyroidism patients and approximately 16 patients who later progressed to ophthalmopathy. According to the paper, TCR Vbeta CDR3 sequencing was carried out on over 130 peripheral blood samples, which came from approximately 41 ophthalmopathy, 80 or so hyperthyroidism and approximately 17 progressor patients. After sampling, hyperthyroidism patients received methimazole starting at 30 mg daily, and ophthalmopathy patients received high-dose intravenous methylprednisolone. Broad study findings and their caveats: In validation, progression to ophthalmopathy was predicted by the model with 55% to 71% sensitivity and 72% to 85% specificity, a median of about 6.8 months before onset. Ophthalmopathy was separated from stable hyperthyroidism by a 13 V-J signature model, with around 90% sensitivity and 81% to 82% specificity obtained in cross-validation and 80%/75% obtained in testing. Sample size was not statistically predetermined, and investigators were not blinded to group allocation. Most expanded thyroid clonotypes (frequency above 0.001) were also found in blood, which suggests that blood repertoires may mirror thyroid immune responses.

In this sample, this clonotype turned up many times. The clone's antigen remains unknown. Per-base quality was not reported, and no clone a single base away is much larger than it. Amplification of TCR beta CDR3 regions was carried out from RNA transcripts. The first round of RT-PCR for the TCR CDR3 was performed with the HTBI primer set and the Qiagen OneStep RT-PCR kit. The libraries were constructed in a second round of multiplex PCR and then size-selected and purified. Sequencing of the libraries was done on an Illumina HiSeq2000 using paired-end 100 bp reads. In the paper's pipeline: Raw data were processed with SOAPnuke, discarding reads with adapters, uncalled bases, mean Phred below 15, or no exact constant-primer or identifier match. High-quality paired reads were merged with COPE v1.2.5, and unique nucleotide sequences were defined as clonotypes. MiTCR v1.1 was used to align the clonotypes against IMGT TRBV, TRBD and TRBJ reference segments. The analysis included only V-J combinations with a frequency above 0.0001, which together covered 99% to 99.2% of the repertoires. The TCS score was defined as the ratio of F50 (clonal expansion) to E x V (chaos), calculated using BLOSUM62-based TCRdist between CDR3 peptides within each V-J. Welch's t-statistics and random forest reduced just over 500 V-J features to fewer than 15, which were used in a naive Bayes classifier (R e1071). In TCRdb, the public reads were trimmed at Q25 with fastp and aligned with MiXCR, with productive beta chains retained. Each entry merges the rows of one CDR3 protein and shows their most common DNA and genes. TCRdb's processing, not the study's, gives the V and J calls here. This sample lists 500,000 to 650,000 distinct CDR3 sequences; approximately 15% were detected once. About an eighth of the sample belongs to the ten largest clones.

From the germline V gene (reference sequence), CDR1 is SEHNR and CDR2 is FQNEAQ. At the junction V is shortened by 4 bases and J by 5 bases, with 11 bases in between. From its cysteine to its phenylalanine, the CDR3 spans 13 amino acids. CDR3 DNA is the only sequence kept; it has 39 bases, read in frame from the first base. In the ophthalmopathy patients, disease was moderately to severely active, with a Clinical Activity Score of 3 or more, a NOSPECS grade of 4 or more, and a duration of less than 3 months. Any patient with an uncontrolled infection, another autoimmune disease, pregnancy or lactation was excluded. Diagnoses were established on the basis of clinical symptoms, serum thyroxine and TRAb, thyroid ultrasound, and orbital computed tomography. PBMCs were separated from under 12 ml of fresh peripheral blood using Ficoll-Paque density gradient centrifugation. Total RNA was extracted using Trizol reagent, and RNA quality was assessed on an Agilent 2100 Bioanalyzer.

The source of this sequence is a woman aged 45-65 years with Graves' ophthalmopathy. The sequencing sample was made of blood. The chain couples TRBV7-9 to TRBJ2-5, with the D gene not confidently named. Read as DNA, the sequence is TGTGCCAGCAGCTCTCCGGGTCGGGAGACCCAGTACTTC. Translated, this is CASSSPGRETQYF.